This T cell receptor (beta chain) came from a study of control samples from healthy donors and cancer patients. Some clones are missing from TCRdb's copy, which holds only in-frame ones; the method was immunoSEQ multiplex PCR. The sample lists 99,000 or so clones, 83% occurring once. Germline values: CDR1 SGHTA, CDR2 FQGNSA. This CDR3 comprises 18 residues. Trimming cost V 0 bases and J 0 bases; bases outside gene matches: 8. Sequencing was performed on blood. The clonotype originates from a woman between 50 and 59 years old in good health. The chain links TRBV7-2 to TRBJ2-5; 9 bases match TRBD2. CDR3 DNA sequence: TGTGCCAGCAGCTTAGCCTCGCGGGGGGGCATAAACCAAGAGACCCAGTACTTC. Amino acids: CASSLASRGGINQETQYF.